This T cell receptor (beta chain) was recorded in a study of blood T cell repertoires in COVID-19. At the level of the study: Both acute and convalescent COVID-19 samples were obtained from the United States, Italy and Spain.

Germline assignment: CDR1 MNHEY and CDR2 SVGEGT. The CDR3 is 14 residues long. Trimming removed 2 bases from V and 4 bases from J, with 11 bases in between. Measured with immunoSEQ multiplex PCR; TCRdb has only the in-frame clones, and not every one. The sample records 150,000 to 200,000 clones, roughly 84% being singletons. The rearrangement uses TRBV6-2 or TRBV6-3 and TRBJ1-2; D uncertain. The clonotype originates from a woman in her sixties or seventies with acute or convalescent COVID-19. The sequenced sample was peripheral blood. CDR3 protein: CASSYGRGGYGYTF. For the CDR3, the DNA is TGTGCCAGCAGTTACGGTCGGGGAGGCTATGGCTACACCTTC.